Listed here is a single T cell receptor (beta chain). This sample was included in a study of blood T cell repertoires in COVID-19. Study overall: Collection of acute and convalescent COVID-19 samples took place in the United States, Italy and Spain.

As handled by the study authors: The authors estimated nucleated cell counts from reference gene primer amplification. The method was immunoSEQ multiplex PCR; TCRdb's version includes in-frame clones alone and lacks a portion of them. The V and J calls and clone size were taken over from that table, and D and trimming were inferred from the DNA. The sample records around 230,000 clones, around four fifths being singletons. The CDR3 extends over 20 amino acids. With V trimmed by 3 bases and J by 10 bases, 21 bases remained unmatched. Germline V CDR1 and CDR2: SGHDN, FVKESK. This study enrolled people aged about 18 to 100 from about 26 US geographic areas. Cohorts were determined from participant-reported clinical history.

The V and J genes are TRBV14 and TRBJ1-6; 10 nucleotides line up with TRBD1. This clonotype was sampled from a man aged 40-49 years who had recovered from COVID-19. Sequencing input: PBMCs or T cells enriched from blood (not recorded which). In nucleotides, the CDR3 is TGTGCCAGCAGCCAGACCCCGGGACAGGGGAAGACGGTCGATCTGTCACCCCTCCACTTT. Translated, it gives CASSQTPGQGKTVDLSPLHF.